The 3 T cell receptor beta chains below all came from one sample that was sequenced in a study of blood T cell repertoires in COVID-19. Measured with immunoSEQ multiplex PCR; TCRdb has only the in-frame clones, and not every one. The sample carries 25,000 to 35,000 clones, 89% recorded once. Sequencing was performed on peripheral blood. The receptors were gathered from a human donor with acute or convalescent COVID-19. The donor label of this sample is uncertain.

The chain employs TRBV3-1 (or the pseudogene TRBV3-2) and TRBJ2-7; 9 bases fit TRBD2. Germline V gene sequence: CDR1 LGHDT, CDR2 YNNKEL (reference sequence). The CDR3 has 18 residues. J was trimmed by 3 bases and V by 0 bases; bases with no gene match: 12. The CDR3 nucleotides read TGTGCCAGCAGCCAAGACCCCAGCGGGGGGCACCCCGACTACGAGCAGTACTTC. This sequence encodes CASSQDPSGGHPDYEQYF.

The rearrangement uses TRBV7-8 and TRBJ2-7, with D maybe TRBD2 (5 bases). This CDR3 has 15 residues. CDR1 SGHVS and CDR2 FQNEAQ come from the germline V gene. V gave up 5 bases and J gave up 4 bases, with 18 bases separating them. The CDR3 bases are TGTGCCAGCAGCCTAAGGCCGGGGATAAGGTACGAGCAGTACTTC. Translated, it gives CASSLRPGIRYEQYF.

This chain connects TRBV29-1 to TRBJ1-2; TRBD1 is a possible D gene (6 bases). Trimming took 6 bases from V and 2 from J, leaving 13 bases between them. Germline CDR1 SQVTM, CDR2 ANQGSEA. The CDR3 spans 13 residues. The CDR3: CSVSLTGNYGYTF. DNA of the CDR3: TGCAGCGTCAGTCTCACAGGGAACTATGGCTACACCTTC. Variable domain in full (rest from reference TRBV29-1 and TRBJ1-2): SAVISQKPSRDICQRGTSLTIQCQVDSQVTMMFWYRQQPGQSLTLIATANQGSEATYESGFVIDKFPISRPNLTFSTLTVSNMSPEDSSIYLCSVSLTGNYGYTFGSGTRLTVV.